This TCR beta chain stems from a study of blood T cells in healthy people across ages (dated by TCRdb to between 2015 and 2017). Broadly, across the study: In model experiments, template switching captured about one uniquely barcoded TCR beta cDNA molecule for every two T cells. Using deep sequencing normalized with unique cDNA molecular identifiers, the study measured how TCR beta repertoire diversity changes with age. To avoid experimental bias, donors of different ages were spread randomly across the sequencing lanes. For two donors (one aged 18 to 30 and one aged 80 or older), the study analyzed two additional independent replicas of 1 million unique cDNA reads from the same blood draw. Four age groups were formed from the donors: young (average approximately 15 years), middle-aged (approximately 41), aged (approximately 60) and long-lived (roughly 88).

The library was produced with 5' RACE. The data were produced on an Illumina HiSeq 2500. A second PCR of roughly 7 to 11 cycles was run with a J-beta primer mix and a sample-barcoded 5' primer. Each TCR beta cDNA molecule received a unique molecular identifier from a template-switch 5' adaptor carrying 12 random nucleotides. Each sample yielded at least 3 million CDR3-containing paired-end reads. All of the RNA was converted into first-strand cDNA using the Mint cDNA synthesis kit, with a TRBC-specific oligonucleotide serving as the primer. Following uracil-DNA glycosylase treatment, all cDNA underwent a first 18-cycle PCR with the universal primers M1SS and BC2_uni_R. The source study handled its data this way. Normalization of each sample was performed by random selection of 1 million high-quality reads, each carrying a distinct molecular identifier. Instead of being binned into consensus sequences, reads that shared molecular identifiers were thrown out. CDR3 identification, clonotype clustering and error correction used MiTCR with a Q25 quality threshold and the strictest error-elimination algorithm. A nonparametric unseen species model using Euler transformation provided a lower-bound estimate of total TCR beta diversity. The raw public reads went through TCRdb reprocessing: fastp at Q25, MiXCR clone calling, in-frame beta chains kept. Records with the same CDR3 protein are collapsed into one entry carrying the most frequent genes and DNA. These V and J calls originate from TCRdb's pipeline instead of the authors' own analysis. A total of approximately 1.5 million distinct CDR3 sequences appear in this sample, 30% to 35% of them only once. 10% to 12% of the sample comes from the top ten.

The donors were roughly 38 Caucasian individuals from Russia, aged 6 to 90 years, who were systemically healthy. Around 9.8 milliliters of peripheral blood were collected from each donor into EDTA-treated Vacutainer tubes. PBMCs were isolated by Ficoll-Paque density-gradient centrifugation, with at least 6.5 million obtained per sample. Total RNA was extracted from PBMCs with Trizol reagent, with at least 6 micrograms obtained per sample. For every donor, flow cytometry on a PBMC aliquot measured the percentage of naive CD45RAhigh/CD27high T cells. What the authors observed across the whole study: Bulk unsorted PBMC profiling prevented conclusive comparison of naive and antigen-experienced compartments. Observed TCR beta diversity per million T cells fell roughly linearly with age, and a significant reduction was already apparent by age roughly 41. Estimates of total diversity based on one million sequenced T cells were regarded as lower bounds and as underestimates. The percentage of naive T cells measured by flow cytometry correlated strongly with observed TCR beta diversity. Compared with the aged group, more naive CD4+ T cells, fewer expanded clones and increased TCR diversity were shown by the long-lived group, suggesting age selection. Because donor CMV infection status was unknown, age-related changes in expanded clonotypes were potentially confounded.

The CDR3 covers 14 residues, taking in both the cysteine and the phenylalanine. CDR3 DNA only is kept here, 42 bases in frame from base 1. V lost 5 bases and J lost 0 bases; the stretch between them is 10 bases long. Per the germline V gene, SGDLS is the CDR1 and YYNGEE is the CDR2. With respect to this clonotype: Its target antigen remains unknown. The input lacks base qualities; no much larger clone sits a single base away.

Sequenced material: blood. The chain couples TRBV9 to TRBJ2-3; a weak D assignment points to TRBD1 (5 bases agree). The TCR was taken from a woman aged 25 to 39 in good health. The CDR3 sequence is CASSGQPSTDTQYF. The DNA sequence is TGTGCCAGCAGTGGACAACCTAGCACAGATACGCAGTATTTT.